This T cell receptor beta chain was recorded in a study of blood T cells in healthy people across ages. Only one count was recorded for this clonotype. The antigen is undetermined. Study outcomes and limitations: As age increased, TCR beta diversity per million T cells fell in a roughly linear fashion. Both naive CD4+ cell counts and diversity were greater in long-lived donors than in aged donors.

The use of a sample-barcoded 5' primer and a J-beta primer mix characterized a second PCR of roughly 6 to 11 cycles. A template-switch adaptor containing 12 random nucleotides labeled each cDNA molecule. MiXCR, applied by TCRdb to the 5' RACE reads, yields one record per CDR3 protein. This repertoire shows around 800,000 distinct CDR3 sequences, around 45% found once; its top ten account for around 21%. The source is a man aged 60 to 69 in good health. Sequenced: blood.

The DNA of the CDR3 is TGTGCCAGCAGTGAGAAGTATAGCAATCAGCCCCAGCATTTT. Protein: CASSEKYSNQPQHF. The chain links TRBV6-1 to TRBJ1-5, with D uncertain. V was shortened by 3 bases and J by 0 bases, with 6 bases between the two germline ends. Looked up from germline, CDR1 is MNHNS and CDR2 is SASEGT. CDR3 length: 14 residues.